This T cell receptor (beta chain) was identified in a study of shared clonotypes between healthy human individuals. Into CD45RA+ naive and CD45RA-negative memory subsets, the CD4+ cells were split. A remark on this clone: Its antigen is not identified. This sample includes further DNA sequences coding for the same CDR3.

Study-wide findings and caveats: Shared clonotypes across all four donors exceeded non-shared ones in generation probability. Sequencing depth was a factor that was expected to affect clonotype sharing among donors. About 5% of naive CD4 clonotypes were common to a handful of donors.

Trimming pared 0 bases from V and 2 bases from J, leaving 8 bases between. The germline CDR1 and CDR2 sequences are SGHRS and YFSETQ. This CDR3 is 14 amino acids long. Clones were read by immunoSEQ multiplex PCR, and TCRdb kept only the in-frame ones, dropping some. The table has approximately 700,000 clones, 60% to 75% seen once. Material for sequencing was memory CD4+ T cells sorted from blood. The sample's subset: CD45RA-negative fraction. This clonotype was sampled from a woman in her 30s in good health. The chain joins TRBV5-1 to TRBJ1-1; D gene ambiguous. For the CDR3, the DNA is TGCGCCAGCAGCTTGGAAGTCGGCAACACTGAAGCTTTCTTT. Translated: CASSLEVGNTEAFF.